The clone carrying this T cell receptor (beta chain) was observed at least ten times. This CDR3 region has 13 residues. The V gene lost 5 bases and the J gene lost 5 bases, with 8 bases spanning the gap. CDR1 is KGHDR, CDR2 SFDVKD, per germline. This sample stems from a study of early T cells in non-severe SARS-CoV-2 infection. TCRdb redid the calling of the 5' RACE reads with MiXCR, one entry per CDR3 protein. The sample yields roughly 50,000 distinct CDR3 sequences, approximately 9.4% seen once. The receptor's source is an adult who was a healthcare worker with PCR-confirmed SARS-CoV-2 infection or an uninfected control (not recorded which). The sequencing input was whole blood. This sequence joins TRBV24-1 and TRBJ2-2, with D hard to call. For the CDR3, the DNA is TGTGCCACCAGTGTACCGTCGACCGGGGAGCTGTTTTTT. Amino acid sequence: CATSVPSTGELFF.